This is a list of T cell receptor beta chains from one sample in a study of shared clonotypes between healthy human individuals. Using immunoSEQ multiplex PCR, the repertoire was profiled, and TCRdb retains in-frame clones only, with some absent. The repertoire holds about 490,000 clones, with over 65% as singletons. Sequencing used PBMCs. The receptors originated from a woman aged 40 to 50 in good health. Some clones in this sample may be carry-over from other donors' samples. Each CDR3 is given with its conserved first and last residue.

V,CDR3
TRBV11-3,CASSEGWASGSNEQFF
TRBV10-2,CASSEPNRGTQYF
TRBV7-9,CASSPTSGSYEQYF
TRBV27,CASSFRQYQPQHF
TRBV6-6,CASSLGLATETQYF
TRBV6-5,CASWQFTEAFF
TRBV29-1,CSVLIGARYSGANVLTF
TRBV18,CASSPGGQGNTEAFF
TRBV10-3,CAIGAGRNTEAFF
TRBV29-1,CSVTGTGLTDTQYF